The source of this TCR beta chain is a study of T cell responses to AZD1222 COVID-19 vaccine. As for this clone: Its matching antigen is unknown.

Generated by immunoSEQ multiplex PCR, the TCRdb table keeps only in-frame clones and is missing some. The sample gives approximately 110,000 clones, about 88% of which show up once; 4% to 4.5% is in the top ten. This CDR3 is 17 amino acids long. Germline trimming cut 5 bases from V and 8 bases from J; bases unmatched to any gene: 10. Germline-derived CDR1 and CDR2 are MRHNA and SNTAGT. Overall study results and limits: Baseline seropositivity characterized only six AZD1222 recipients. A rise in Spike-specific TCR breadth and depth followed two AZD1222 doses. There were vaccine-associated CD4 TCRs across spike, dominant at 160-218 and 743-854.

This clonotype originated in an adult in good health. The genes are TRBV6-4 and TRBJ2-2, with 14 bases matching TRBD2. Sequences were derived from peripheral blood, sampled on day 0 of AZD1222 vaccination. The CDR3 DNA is TGTGCCAGCAGTCGACTCCCGGGACTAGCGGGAGTTGGGGAGCTGTTTTTT. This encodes CASSRLPGLAGVGELFF.